The table lists the clone carrying this TCR beta chain with many counts. CDR1 and CDR2 from the germline V gene are MNHNS and SASEGT. Deletions cut 0 bases from V and 15 bases from J, with 15 bases between. The CDR3 length is 13 residues. From the 5' RACE reads, TCRdb called clonotypes with MiXCR, one entry per CDR3 protein. This repertoire shows some 68,000 distinct CDR3 sequences, roughly 13% found once; its top ten account for around 4.3%. The sample is drawn from a study of neurological immune-mediated disorders. Time point: longitudinal time-point 1 (baseline). From 2 million PBMCs stored at -80 C, the unsorted libraries were generated.

The TCR was taken from a female donor with HTLV-1-associated myelopathy (HAM/TSP). The rearrangement links TRBV6-1 to TRBJ2-1; D is uncertain. Material for sequencing was PBMCs. CDR3 nucleotides: TGTGCCAGCAGTGAAGCTGCCACGCGGTCTTCGTTCTTC. Translated, it gives CASSEAATRSSFF.